Included here is one T cell receptor (beta chain) sequence, with context. Per the study methods: Amplification of reference gene primers provided the estimated nucleated cell counts. Sequencing used immunoSEQ multiplex PCR; TCRdb keeps in-frame clones, though not all of them. The D gene and trimming were derived from the DNA, and the V and J assignments and clone size from that table. This table has tens of thousands of clones, 90% appearing once. These data originate in a study of blood T cell repertoires in COVID-19. For the study at large: COVID-19 samples collected from the United States, Italy and Spain covered acute and convalescent phases. T cells, B-cell-depleted T cells, or PBMCs provided the cDNA or gDNA that served as material.

Trimming stripped 5 bases from V and 2 bases from J, with 17 bases between. CDR3 length equals 15 residues. Germline V lookup: CDR1 SGHRS, CDR2 YFSETQ. The chain carries TRBV5-1 and TRBJ2-7, with TRBD1 as a possible D gene (5 bases). The clonotype originates from a man between 60 and 70 years old with acute or convalescent COVID-19. Sequencing used peripheral blood. The CDR3 loop reads CASSPTVVPPYEQYF. The CDR3 DNA follows: TGCGCCAGCAGTCCGACAGTCGTTCCCCCCTACGAGCAGTACTTC.